Listed here are 24 T cell receptor beta chains from one sample, sequenced in a study of OX40 agonist ivuxolimab in advanced cancers. Libraries were prepared through the immunoSEQ multiplex PCR assay. TCRdb took this table from immuneACCESS and kept in-frame rearrangements with V and J called. Such tables lack part of the clones; where checked against another copy, unresolved V genes explain under half of the gap, and the rest is unexplained. The sample has about 76,000 clones on record, 85% to 90% of them singletons. The top ten clones comprise roughly 13% of the sample. Sequenced material: CD4+ or CD8+ T cells sorted from blood, taken in a trial of the OX40 agonist ivuxolimab. Receptors originate from an adult with an advanced solid tumor such as melanoma, head and neck, liver or kidney cancer.

The chain uses TRBV6-6 and TRBJ2-7; D call uncertain. Germline CDR1 MNHNY, CDR2 SVGAGI (reference sequence). The CDR3 is made up of 11 amino acids. Trimming stripped 8 bases from V and 0 bases from J, with 5 bases between. CDR3 DNA: TGTGCCAGCGGGGACTCCTACGAGCAGTACTTC. The encoded protein is CASGDSYEQYF.

This chain uses TRBV7-9 with TRBJ2-2; D not resolved. From germline, CDR1 is SEHNR and CDR2 FQNEAQ (reference sequence). V shed 1 base and J shed 2 bases, with 5 bases lying between them. The CDR3 is 14 amino acids. CDR3 bases: TGTGCCAGCAGCTTAGGAGCAAACACCGGGGAGCTGTTTTTT. This sequence encodes CASSLGANTGELFF.

The rearrangement links TRBV6-5 to TRBJ1-2; TRBD1 agrees at 10 bases. Germline loops: CDR1 MNHEY, CDR2 SVGAGI. V shed 2 bases, J shed 2 bases, and the junction held 2 bases outside the gene matches. This CDR3 contains 15 residues. The CDR3 protein is CASSYGGQGNYGYTF. The CDR3 DNA sequence: TGTGCCAGCAGTTACGGGGGACAGGGGAACTATGGCTACACCTTC.

In nucleotides, the CDR3 is TGCGCCAGCAGCTTGGTCGGGGGCCGCCTAGGGACAGATACGCAGTATTTT. It codes for CASSLVGGRLGTDTQYF. The gene calls are TRBV5-1 and TRBJ2-3, with D perhaps given as TRBD1 or TRBD2 (6 bases each). The CDR3 is made up of 17 amino acids. The germline V gene has CDR1 SGHRS and CDR2 YFSETQ. V was clipped by 0 bases and J by 3 bases, with 17 bases between them.

The chain carries TRBV5-1 and TRBJ2-5; D not resolved. The CDR3 has 12 residues. Germline loops: CDR1 SGHRS, CDR2 YFSETQ. Trimming removed 0 bases at V and 5 bases at J, with 5 bases between. CDR3 bases: TGCGCCAGCAGCTTGGAATGGGAGACCCAGTACTTC. Amino acids: CASSLEWETQYF.

The chain employs TRBV27 and TRBJ1-1; a possible D gene is TRBD1 (6 bases). CDR3 length: 13 amino acids. Germline-derived CDR1 and CDR2 are MNHEY and SMNVEV (reference sequence). V was trimmed by 6 bases and J by 5 bases, leaving 13 bases between them. This CDR3 is CASSRGPGTEAFF. The CDR3 coding sequence is TGTGCCAGCAGCAGGGGTCCGGGTACTGAAGCTTTCTTT.

The J gene is TRBJ2-2, the V gene TRBV5-1; D may be TRBD2 (5 bases). The CDR3 loop spans 15 amino acids. Germline lookup yields CDR1 SGHRS and CDR2 YFSETQ. The V and J ends lost 3 bases and 6 bases respectively, with 15 bases between them. The DNA of the CDR3 is TGCGCCAGCAGCTCGGGGAATCAAGTGTCCGGGGAGCTGTTTTTT. Translating it yields CASSSGNQVSGELFF.

The CDR3 nucleotides are TGTGCCAGCAGCATAGGGGGTCGGGGTGAGCAGTTCTTC. Protein product: CASSIGGRGEQFF. This chain joins TRBV7-3 and TRBJ2-1; D perhaps matches TRBD1 (6 bases). The CDR3 totals 13 residues. Germline assignment: CDR1 SGHTA and CDR2 FQGTGA. V lost 5 bases and J 9 bases, leaving 14 bases between the germline ends. Full variable domain (remainder filled in from reference TRBV7-3 and TRBJ2-1): GAGVSQTPSNKVTEKGKYVELRCDPISGHTALYWYRQSLGQGPEFLIYFQGTGAADDSGLPNDRFFAVRPEGSVSTLKIQRTERGDSAVYLCASSIGGRGEQFFGPGTRLTVL.

The chain combines TRBV11-2 with TRBJ2-7; D is undetermined. The V end lost 4 bases, the J end lost 5 bases, and 9 bases lay between the germline ends. From germline, CDR1 is SGHAT and CDR2 FQNNGV. The CDR3 is 12 amino acids. The CDR3 DNA reads TGTGCCAGCAGCTCCCTATCACACGAGCAGTACTTC. Protein sequence: CASSSLSHEQYF.

V usage is TRBV5-6 and J usage is TRBJ1-2; D may be TRBD1 (5 bases). Looked up from germline, CDR1 is SGHDT and CDR2 is YYEEEE. V shed 1 base and J shed 8 bases, with 12 bases lying between them. This CDR3 has 13 residues. DNA of the CDR3: TGTGCCAGCAGCTTGAAGGGACCGGGCGGCTACACCTTC. Translating it yields CASSLKGPGGYTF.

The chain couples TRBV27 to TRBJ1-4, with TRBD1 as a possible D gene (5 bases). This CDR3 is 14 amino acids long. CDR1 and CDR2 from the germline V gene are MNHEY and SMNVEV (reference sequence). V was trimmed by 8 bases and J by 2 bases, leaving 12 bases between them. Here the CDR3 DNA reads TGTGCCAGCGGATTTGGGGGGACTAATGAAAAACTGTTTTTT. This sequence encodes CASGFGGTNEKLFF.

The chain recombines TRBV7-9 with TRBJ2-7; TRBD1 agrees at 7 bases. CDR1 SEHNR and CDR2 FQNEAQ come from the germline V gene (reference sequence). The trim removed 4 bases at V and 3 bases at J, leaving 9 bases unmatched. CDR3 length: 15 residues. CDR3 bases: TGTGCCAGCAGCTCCCGGGACAGTCCTTACTACGAGCAGTACTTC. Protein sequence: CASSSRDSPYYEQYF.

J is TRBJ1-4 and V is TRBV19, with D possibly TRBD1 on 5 matching bases. Trimming took 4 bases from V and 5 from J, leaving 17 bases between them. This CDR3 is built from 16 residues. The germline CDR1 and CDR2 sequences are LNHDA and SQIVND (reference sequence). CDR3: CASSNAARVWNEKLFF. DNA for the CDR3: TGTGCCAGTAGTAACGCGGCCAGGGTGTGGAATGAAAAACTGTTTTTT.

The gene calls are TRBV28 and TRBJ2-3; D gene unclear. Germline assignment: CDR1 MDHEN and CDR2 SYDVKM. The CDR3 is 12 residues long. The V end lost 6 bases, the J end lost 4 bases, and 8 bases lay between the germline ends. The CDR3 DNA sequence: TGTGCCAGCAGCCCGGCCCCAGATACGCAGTATTTT. Protein sequence: CASSPAPDTQYF. The full variable domain, with the rest looked up from reference TRBV28 and TRBJ2-3, is DVKVTQSSRYLVKRTGEKVFLECVQDMDHENMFWYRQDPGLGLRLIYFSYDVKMKEKGDIPEGYSVSREKKERFSLILESASTNQTSMYLCASSPAPDTQYFGPGTRLTVL.

The genes are TRBV9 and TRBJ2-1, with a tentative D call TRBD2 (6 bases). The CDR3 runs 17 residues. CDR1 is SGDLS, CDR2 YYNGEE, per germline. The V end was cut by 0 bases, the J end by 4 bases, with 17 bases between. In DNA form, the CDR3 reads TGTGCCAGCAGCGTAGGATCTGGAGGGAACTCTTACAATGAGCAGTTCTTC. This encodes CASSVGSGGNSYNEQFF.

In its sample, this clone was seen a few times. V gene TRBV11-2 combines with J gene TRBJ2-1; perhaps TRBD2 as D (5 bases). This CDR3 has 16 amino acids. V lost 1 base, J lost 2 bases, and 12 bases lay in between. Germline assignment: CDR1 SGHAT and CDR2 FQNNGV. CDR3 sequence: CASSLAPGVAYNEQFF. The CDR3 region has the DNA TGTGCCAGCAGCTTAGCCCCCGGGGTCGCCTACAATGAGCAGTTCTTC.

This clone was picked up one time. The genes are TRBV19 and TRBJ2-3, with 13 bases lining up with TRBD2. V was pared by 3 bases and J by 5 bases, with 8 bases of the junction left unmatched. The CDR3 runs 17 residues. Per the germline V gene, CDR1 is LNHDA and CDR2 is SQIVND (reference sequence). This CDR3 is CASSIPPGTSGKDTQYF. The CDR3 DNA reads TGTGCCAGTAGTATCCCCCCCGGGACTAGCGGGAAAGATACGCAGTATTTT.

The J gene is TRBJ1-2, the V gene TRBV15; D ambiguous. This CDR3 region has 16 residues. V dropped 1 base and J dropped 4 bases, with 16 bases sitting between them. The germline V gene has CDR1 LNHNV and CDR2 YYDKDF (reference sequence). CDR3 protein: CATSRVSSTTLYGYTF. The CDR3 DNA sequence: TGTGCCACCAGCAGAGTATCATCGACAACCCTCTATGGCTACACCTTC.

V usage is TRBV9 and J usage is TRBJ2-1; D is possibly TRBD1 or TRBD2 (6 bases each). Germline V gives CDR1 SGDLS, CDR2 YYNGEE. The length of the CDR3 is 14 residues. The V gene lost 1 base and the J gene lost 10 bases, with 15 bases spanning the gap. In nucleotides, the CDR3 is TGTGCCAGCAGCGTAAGGGGGTGGGAGGACGAGCAGTTCTTC. It translates to CASSVRGWEDEQFF.

With regard to this clone: As the CDR3 is not closed by the conserved phenylalanine or tryptophan, this likely results from a read error. The DNA is omitted, as the CDR3 cannot be located on it reliably, and the CDR3 follows TCRdb's listing. V gene TRBV27 combines with J gene TRBJ2-4; no DNA check was done on the table's D call, TRBD2. The length of the CDR3 is 11 amino acids, counting both ends. Germline loops: CDR1 MNHEY, CDR2 SMNVEV (reference sequence). The CDR3: CASSLSGRFTA.

This chain joins TRBV21-1 and TRBJ2-4; TRBD2 is the table's D call and was not checked against the DNA. TRBV21-1 is designated a pseudogene. The CDR3 is made up of 20 amino acids. CDR3 protein: CASSKEVDSGRAGAKNIQYF. CDR3 DNA: TGTGCCAGCAGCAAAGAGGTGGATAGCGGGAGGGCCGGAGCCAAAAACATTCAGTACTTC.

The CDR3 bases are TGCGCCAGCAGCCAAGATCGGACAGGACAAGAGACCCAGTACTTC. Translation gives CASSQDRTGQETQYF. This chain links TRBV4-1 with TRBJ2-5, with TRBD1 matching over 7 bases. The CDR3 extends over 15 amino acids. V lost 0 bases, J lost 2 bases, and 3 bases stayed unmatched. Germline CDR1 reads MGHRA; CDR2 reads YSYEKL.

This clone appeared a single time. The chain uses TRBV5-1 and TRBJ2-5; 13 bases fit TRBD2. The CDR3 covers 17 residues. The germline V gene has CDR1 SGHRS and CDR2 YFSETQ. After removal of 0 bases from V and 5 bases from J, the junction contained 7 bases not matched to a gene. The CDR3 DNA sequence: TGCGCCAGCAGCTTGGTTACTAGCGGGAGGGCCGTGGAGACCCAGTACTTC. This sequence encodes CASSLVTSGRAVETQYF.

This sequence joins TRBV5-1 and TRBJ2-5, with TRBD2 matching 7 bases. The DNA end favors TRBJ2-7, so the J call may be wrong. Germline CDR1 reads SGHRS; CDR2 reads YFSETQ. This CDR3 region has 15 residues. In nucleotides, the CDR3 is TGCGCCAGCAGCTTGGTAGCTAGCGGACCCTACGAGCAGTACTTC. Encoded protein: CASSLVASGPYEQYF.